A single sample is the source of the 9 T cell receptor beta chains below, sequenced in a study of blood T cell repertoires in COVID-19. The protocol was immunoSEQ multiplex PCR, while the TCRdb copy is restricted to in-frame clones and leaves out a portion. The sample has 140,000 to 150,000 clones; approximately 90% are singletons. The sample was peripheral blood. The receptors here all came from a woman aged 45-65 years with active or convalescent COVID-19.

In this sample, this clone turned up a few times. This chain links TRBV30 with TRBJ1-1, with TRBD1 matching over 8 bases. Germline assignment: CDR1 GTSNPN and CDR2 SVGIG (reference sequence). V trimming: 2 bases; J trimming: 5 bases; junction bases outside the gene matches: 10. CDR3 length equals 15 residues. The CDR3 reads CAWSPRTGPKTEAFF. The CDR3 DNA follows: TGTGCCTGGAGTCCCCGGACAGGGCCAAAAACTGAAGCTTTCTTT.

V is TRBV13 and J is TRBJ1-1, with D hard to call. The CDR3 consists of 13 residues. V was pared by 0 bases and J by 1 base, with 3 bases between. The germline V gene encodes CDR1 PRHDT and CDR2 FYEKMQ (reference sequence). For the CDR3, the DNA is TGTGCCAGCAGCTTAGGTCAGAACACTGAAGCTTTCTTT. This translates into CASSLGQNTEAFF.

This chain uses TRBV30 with TRBJ1-6, with D perhaps TRBD1 (5 bases). Deletions cut 6 bases from V and 6 bases from J, with 21 bases between. The CDR3 is 16 amino acids. Germline CDR1 is GTSNPN and CDR2 is SVGIG (reference sequence). The CDR3 region is CACPRWGSGGNSPLHF. DNA for the CDR3: TGTGCCTGTCCTAGGTGGGGTTCGGGGGGTAATTCACCCCTCCACTTT.

The rearrangement links TRBV5-1 to TRBJ2-3; D possibly corresponds to TRBD1 (6 bases). Germline CDR1 and CDR2: SGHRS and YFSETQ. The CDR3 runs 15 residues. Trimming took 2 bases from V and 1 from J, leaving 11 bases between them. The CDR3 DNA sequence: TGCGCCAGCAGCTTTCAGGGGACGGGCACAGATACGCAGTATTTT. It yields the protein CASSFQGTGTDTQYF.

The gene calls are TRBV2 and TRBJ1-5, with 9 bases matching TRBD1. This CDR3 is 15 amino acids long. In germline, CDR1 is SNHLY, CDR2 FYNNEI. The J segment lost 0 bases and the V segment lost 5 bases, leaving 2 bases of the junction unmatched. The CDR3 protein is CASSPTGGSNQPQHF. Here the CDR3 DNA reads TGTGCCAGCAGTCCGACAGGGGGTAGCAATCAGCCCCAGCATTTT.

The chain combines TRBV28 with TRBJ2-7, with a possible D match to TRBD1 (5 bases). The CDR3 contains 15 residues. The germline V gene has CDR1 MDHEN and CDR2 SYDVKM. V dropped 4 bases and J dropped 0 bases, with 13 bases sitting between them. The CDR3, as DNA: TGTGCCAGCAGTTCTCTGGGGCTCAGCTCCTACGAGCAGTACTTC. Translation: CASSSLGLSSYEQYF.

The V call is TRBV19, the J call TRBJ2-4; D is possibly TRBD2 (6 bases). This CDR3 comprises 15 residues. In germline, CDR1 is LNHDA, CDR2 SQIVND (reference sequence). Trimming took 7 bases from V and 3 from J, leaving 16 bases between them. The CDR3, as DNA: TGTGCCAGTAACCGGGAGCGGCGAGGCAAAAACATTCAGTACTTC. The encoded protein is CASNRERRGKNIQYF.

The chain couples TRBV5-8 to TRBJ2-5; tentative D call: TRBD2 (6 bases). V lost 0 bases and J lost 1, with 7 bases in between. Germline V lookup: CDR1 SGHTS, CDR2 YDEGEE. This CDR3 has 14 residues. The CDR3: CASSLALAQETQYF. DNA for the CDR3: TGTGCCAGCAGCTTGGCACTAGCCCAAGAGACCCAGTACTTC.

V and J are TRBV3-1 (or the pseudogene TRBV3-2) and TRBJ1-3; TRBD1 aligns across 7 bases. This CDR3 spans 13 amino acids. From germline, CDR1 is LGHDT and CDR2 YNNKEL (reference sequence). J lost 4 bases, V lost 8 bases, and 5 bases had no gene match. CDR3 residues: CASGGGSGNTIYF. For the CDR3, the DNA is TGTGCCAGCGGAGGGGGCTCGGGAAACACCATATATTTT.